This entry describes one T cell receptor beta chain. Germline V gene data show CDR1 as SGHRS and CDR2 as YFSETQ. The CDR3 is 16 amino acids. J lost 3 bases, V lost 5 bases, and 9 bases had no gene match. The data belong to a study of blood T cell repertoires in COVID-19. Clones were sequenced by immunoSEQ multiplex PCR, and TCRdb holds only the in-frame ones, with some missing. The sample comprises about 400,000 clones, roughly 89% of which are singletons, and about 1.8% rests with the top ten. The chain combines TRBV5-1 with TRBJ2-3; 10 bases agree with TRBD1. The sequence came from a woman aged 25 to 39 who had recovered from COVID-19. Material for sequencing was PBMCs or T cells enriched from blood (not recorded which). The CDR3 sequence: CASRALGQGRTDTQYF. For the CDR3, the DNA is TGCGCCAGCAGAGCCTTGGGACAGGGGCGTACAGATACGCAGTATTTT.